The 9 T cell receptor beta chains given below trace back to one sample, sequenced in a study of shared clonotypes between healthy human individuals. The method was immunoSEQ multiplex PCR; TCRdb's version includes in-frame clones alone and lacks a portion of them. The sample holds about 2 million clones; roughly 94% are singletons and the top ten take 0.1% to 0.15%. Sequenced sample: naive CD4+ T cells sorted from blood. Documented subset: CD45RA+ positively selected. All receptors derive from a man between 18 and 29 years old in good health.

The chain couples TRBV30 to TRBJ2-1, with D unclear. The germline CDR1 and CDR2 sequences are GTSNPN and SVGIG (reference sequence). The CDR3 loop spans 14 amino acids. V was pared by 3 bases and J by 7 bases, with 16 bases between. This CDR3 is CAWRHVGIRNEQFF. CDR3 bases: TGTGCCTGGAGGCACGTGGGCATCAGAAATGAGCAGTTCTTC. The complete variable domain, with remaining parts taken from reference TRBV30 and TRBJ2-1, reads SQTIHQWPATLVQPVGSPLSLECTVEGTSNPNLYWYRQAAGRGLQLLFYSVGIGQISSEVPQNLSASRPQDRQFILSSKKLLLSDSGFYLCAWRHVGIRNEQFFGPGTRLTVL.

CDR3 loop: CASIDDSPSYEQYF. The CDR3 DNA reads as TGTGCCAGCATTGACGACTCACCGTCCTACGAGCAGTACTTC. The genes are TRBV2 and TRBJ2-7; D remains unclear. In germline, CDR1 is SNHLY, CDR2 FYNNEI. V lost 7 bases and J lost 1, with 14 bases in between. The CDR3 contains 14 residues.

The gene calls are TRBV6-1 and TRBJ1-2; D unclear. Trimming took off 11 bases at V and 1 base at J, with 11 bases between the two ends. CDR3 size: 12 residues. Per the germline V gene, CDR1 is MNHNS and CDR2 is SASEGT. CDR3 region: CAGRSDNYGYTF. The CDR3 DNA reads TGTGCCGGCCGGAGTGATAACTATGGCTACACCTTC.

The gene calls are TRBV5-1 and TRBJ1-2; D gene unclear. V shed 0 bases and J shed 7 bases, with 13 bases lying between them. Germline V lookup: CDR1 SGHRS, CDR2 YFSETQ. The CDR3 consists of 14 residues. The CDR3 DNA reads TGCGCCAGCAGCTTGGAAGGCCCGTTGGGTGGCTACACCTTC. This gives the protein CASSLEGPLGGYTF.

J is TRBJ2-4 and V is TRBV27; D is perhaps TRBD2 (6 bases). The CDR3 consists of 15 residues. Trimming stripped 2 bases from V and 2 bases from J, with 10 bases between. CDR1 and CDR2 (germline): MNHEY, SMNVEV (reference sequence). The CDR3 here is CASSLLRGTKNIQYF. The CDR3 DNA sequence: TGTGCCAGCAGTTTACTTCGCGGGACCAAAAACATTCAGTACTTC.

This chain links TRBV7-3 with TRBJ1-3; TRBD1 might be the D (5 bases). With 5 bases removed from V and 0 bases from J, the gap between germline ends came to 11 bases. CDR1 and CDR2 (germline): SGHTA, FQGTGA. The CDR3 runs 15 residues. CDR3: CASSPFGGSGNTIYF. CDR3 bases: TGTGCCAGCAGCCCCTTCGGGGGCTCTGGAAACACCATATATTTT. Filled out from reference TRBV7-3 and TRBJ1-3, the complete variable domain reads GAGVSQTPSNKVTEKGKYVELRCDPISGHTALYWYRQSLGQGPEFLIYFQGTGAADDSGLPNDRFFAVRPEGSVSTLKIQRTERGDSAVYLCASSPFGGSGNTIYFGEGSWLTVV.

This clone is a singleton in its sample. V usage is TRBV7-9 and J usage is TRBJ1-1, with D maybe TRBD1 (6 bases). Germline assignment: CDR1 SEHNR and CDR2 FQNEAQ (reference sequence). There are 12 residues in the CDR3. V was pared by 3 bases and J by 7 bases, with 9 bases between. DNA for the CDR3: TGTGCCAGCAGCTTTTCACAGGGTGAAGCTTTCTTT. It translates to CASSFSQGEAFF. Together with reference TRBV7-9 and TRBJ1-1, the CDR3 gives the full variable domain: DTGVSQNPRHKITKRGQNVTFRCDPISEHNRLYWYRQTLGQGPEFLTYFQNEAQLEKSRLLSDRFSAERPKGSFSTLEIQRTEQGDSAMYLCASSFSQGEAFFGQGTRLTVV.

This clone appeared a single time. The V and J genes are TRBV10-3 and TRBJ1-6; 10 positions match TRBD1. There are 15 residues in the CDR3. The germline CDR1 and CDR2 sequences are ENHRY and SYGVKD. Trimming cost V 4 bases and J 7 bases; bases outside gene matches: 4. The chain's CDR3 is CAISGMGQGNSPLHF. The CDR3 DNA follows: TGTGCCATCAGTGGGATGGGACAGGGGAATTCACCCCTCCACTTT.

The rearrangement links TRBV7-2 to TRBJ2-4; D possibly corresponds to TRBD1 (6 bases). V gave up 5 bases and J gave up 3 bases, with 17 bases separating them. CDR1 and CDR2 (germline): SGHTA, FQGNSA. The CDR3 is 16 amino acids. The chain's CDR3 is CASSAPRGLGKNIQYF. The CDR3 DNA sequence: TGTGCCAGCAGCGCCCCCAGGGGCCTTGGCAAAAACATTCAGTACTTC.